This T cell receptor (beta chain) was documented in a study of blood T cell repertoires in COVID-19. In the study overall: The samples span acute and convalescent COVID-19 from the United States, Italy and Spain. Sources were T cells, B-cell-depleted T cells, or PBMCs; the material itself was cDNA or gDNA.

Assay: immunoSEQ multiplex PCR; the TCRdb copy retains only in-frame clones and omits some. Counted here are about 250,000 clones, approximately 90% occurring once; the ten biggest clones make up roughly 6.7%. The CDR3 runs to 15 residues. Germline V CDR1 and CDR2: SGHTA, FQGNSA. V shed 6 bases, J shed 4 bases, and the junction held 9 bases outside the gene matches. During active infection, Seattle patients enrolled and were then monitored through disease. This clone was counted between two and nine times. The TCR comes from a woman aged 25 to 45 with COVID-19, enrolled during active disease. Sequenced material: peripheral blood. The V and J genes are TRBV7-2 and TRBJ1-2; 9 bases align to TRBD1. Here the CDR3 reads CASRSGQGNPYGYTF. CDR3 DNA: TGTGCCAGCAGATCCGGACAGGGGAACCCCTATGGCTACACCTTC.